The 6 T cell receptor beta chains below come from one sample, sequenced in a study of Ad26.COV2.S vaccination and SARS-CoV-2 variants. Some clones are missing from TCRdb's copy, which holds only in-frame ones; the method was immunoSEQ multiplex PCR. The sample carries 300,000 to 350,000 clones, around 89% recorded once. Treatment meaning: around 19 received Ad26.COV2.S at low or high dose, single or two shots; roughly five received placebo; per-sample allocation not given. The samples were gathered on day 63 after the first injection of vaccine or placebo. Specimen: peripheral blood, collected in a trial of Ad26.COV2.S vaccine versus placebo. The receptors originated from a person aged 18-65 years who received the Ad26.COV2.S COVID-19 vaccine or a placebo.

The V call is TRBV21-1, the J call TRBJ2-5; the table's D gene call, TRBD2, was not cross checked with the DNA. TRBV21-1 is a pseudogene segment. This CDR3 region has 13 residues. The CDR3 DNA sequence: TGTGCCAGCAGCAAGTGGGACTTTAGGGTCCAGTACTTC. Translated, it gives CASSKWDFRVQYF.

With respect to this clone: This sample also contains other DNA sequences that code for the same CDR3. The chain combines TRBV19 with TRBJ1-1; D not certain. CDR1 LNHDA and CDR2 SQIVND come from the germline V gene (reference sequence). The V gene lost 2 bases and the J gene lost 5 bases, with 6 bases spanning the gap. The CDR3 length is 12 residues. Here the CDR3 DNA reads TGTGCCAGTAGTATAATGGGTACTGAAGCTTTCTTT. This translates into CASSIMGTEAFF.

V and J are TRBV4-1 and TRBJ1-4; TRBD1 agrees at 8 bases. CDR1 and CDR2 (germline): MGHRA, YSYEKL. The ends lost 3 bases at V and 7 bases at J; junction bases unmatched: 10. The CDR3 has 16 residues. This chain's CDR3 is CASSQPGTGSSEKLFF. CDR3 bases: TGCGCCAGCAGCCAGCCCGGGACAGGAAGCAGTGAAAAACTGTTTTTT.

To note about this clone: In the same sample, other DNA sequences code for this CDR3. This sequence joins TRBV7-3 and TRBJ1-1; perhaps TRBD1 as D (5 bases). The germline CDR1 and CDR2 sequences are SGHTA and FQGTGA. V lost 1 base to trimming and J lost 1 base, with 7 bases between them. The CDR3 consists of 14 residues. CDR3 region: CASSLSGGNTEAFF. The CDR3 nucleotides read TGTGCCAGCAGCTTAAGCGGGGGGAACACTGAAGCTTTCTTT. Based on the CDR3 plus reference TRBV7-3 and TRBJ1-1, the full variable domain is GAGVSQTPSNKVTEKGKYVELRCDPISGHTALYWYRQSLGQGPEFLIYFQGTGAADDSGLPNDRFFAVRPEGSVSTLKIQRTERGDSAVYLCASSLSGGNTEAFFGQGTRLTVV.

The CDR3 DNA reads TGTGCCAGCAGCGCGGACAGGGGGCAAGACGAGCAGTACTTC. Translating it yields CASSADRGQDEQYF. This chain uses TRBV9 with TRBJ2-7, with 11 bases identical to TRBD1. Germline V lookup: CDR1 SGDLS, CDR2 YYNGEE. J gave up 5 bases and V 3 bases, and 4 bases lay outside the gene matches. The CDR3 has 14 residues. Full variable domain (rest looked up from reference TRBV9 and TRBJ2-7): DSGVTQTPKHLITATGQRVTLRCSPRSGDLSVYWYQQSLDQGLQFLIQYYNGEERAKGNILERFSAQQFPDLHSELNLSSLELGDSALYFCASSADRGQDEQYFGPGTRLTVT.

This chain links TRBV4-1 with TRBJ1-2; 10 bases match TRBD1. Trimming cost V 1 base and J 8 bases; bases outside gene matches: 7. Germline CDR1 is MGHRA and CDR2 is YSYEKL. This CDR3 comprises 15 residues. Written as DNA, the CDR3 is TGCGCCAGCAGCCAAGCCCGGACAGGGGGTGACGGCTACACCTTC. Protein sequence: CASSQARTGGDGYTF.